Below are 3 T cell receptor beta chains sequenced from a single sample in a study of early T cells in non-severe SARS-CoV-2 infection. From the 5' RACE reads, TCRdb called clonotypes with MiXCR, one entry per CDR3 protein. The profile shows roughly 35,000 distinct CDR3 sequences, roughly 6.2% of them singletons. The sample taken for sequencing was whole blood. These receptor sequences come from an adult who was a healthcare worker with PCR-confirmed SARS-CoV-2 infection or an uninfected control (not recorded which).

This clonotype was observed many times. The chain is built from TRBV4-3 and TRBJ2-2; D is undetermined. The CDR3 loop spans 15 amino acids. Between the trimmed V and J ends, which lost 0 bases and 5 bases, there was a span of 10 bases. The germline gives CDR1 LGHNA, CDR2 YSLEER. This chain's CDR3 is CASSQDNWGTGELFF. CDR3 coding DNA: TGCGCCAGCAGCCAAGATAATTGGGGAACCGGGGAGCTGTTTTTT.

This clonotype has only a few counts. J is TRBJ1-3 and V is TRBV9; D not certain. In germline, CDR1 is SGDLS, CDR2 YYNGEE. There are 14 residues in the CDR3. The V end lost 0 bases, the J end lost 7 bases, and 11 bases lay between the germline ends. Here the CDR3 DNA reads TGTGCCAGCAGCGTAGACAGCGCAGCGAACACCATATATTTT. Translation: CASSVDSAANTIYF. The full variable domain, completed using reference TRBV9 and TRBJ1-3, is DSGVTQTPKHLITATGQRVTLRCSPRSGDLSVYWYQQSLDQGLQFLIQYYNGEERAKGNILERFSAQQFPDLHSELNLSSLELGDSALYFCASSVDSAANTIYFGEGSWLTVV.

This clonotype occurred many times. The chain carries TRBV12-3 or TRBV12-4 and TRBJ2-7; D may be TRBD2 (6 bases). The CDR3 runs 14 residues. Trimming left V 3 bases short and J 5 bases short, with 14 bases between. In DNA form, the CDR3 reads TGTGCCAGCAGTTTTTTCGGGGGTCTGAACGAGCAGTACTTC. Translated, it gives CASSFFGGLNEQYF.